This TCR beta chain was identified during a study of blood T cells in healthy people across ages. Study summary: About one barcoded beta molecule per two T cells was captured by template switching.

The CDR3 is 16 residues long. V trimming: 2 bases; J trimming: 2 bases; junction bases outside the gene matches: 5. Germline V CDR1 and CDR2: LGHDT, YNNKEL (reference sequence). Each of the donors had around 9 milliliters of peripheral blood drawn into EDTA-treated Vacutainer tubes. A minimum of 6 million PBMCs was isolated per sample. Next came a second PCR, run for about 7 to 12 cycles, which used a sample-barcoded 5' primer along with a J-beta primer mix. TCRdb re-called the 5' RACE reads through MiXCR, storing one row per CDR3 protein. This table has under 1 million distinct CDR3 sequences, under 55% appearing once.

The receptor comes from a man between 60 and 75 years old in good health. The chain uses TRBV3-1 and TRBJ2-7, with 11 bases matching TRBD2. Material for sequencing was blood. CDR3 residues: CASSQRTSGSPYEQYF. The CDR3 DNA reads as TGTGCCAGCAGCCAACGGACTAGCGGGTCCCCCTACGAGCAGTACTTC.